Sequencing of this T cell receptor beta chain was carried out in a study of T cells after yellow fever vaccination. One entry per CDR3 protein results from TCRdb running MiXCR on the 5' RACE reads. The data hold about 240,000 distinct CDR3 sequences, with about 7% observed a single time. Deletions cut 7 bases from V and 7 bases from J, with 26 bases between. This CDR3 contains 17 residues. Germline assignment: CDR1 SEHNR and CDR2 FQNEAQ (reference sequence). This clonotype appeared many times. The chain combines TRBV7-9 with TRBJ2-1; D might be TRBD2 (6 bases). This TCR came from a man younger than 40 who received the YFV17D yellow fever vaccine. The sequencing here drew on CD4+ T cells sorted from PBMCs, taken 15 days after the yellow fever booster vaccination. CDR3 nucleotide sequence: TGTGCCAGCACCCCCTTCTTTGCTAGCGATCTTATGAATGAGCAGTTCTTC. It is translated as CASTPFFASDLMNEQFF. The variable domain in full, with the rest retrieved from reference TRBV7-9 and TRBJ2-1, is DTGVSQNPRHKITKRGQNVTFRCDPISEHNRLYWYRQTLGQGPEFLTYFQNEAQLEKSRLLSDRFSAERPKGSFSTLEIQRTEQGDSAMYLCASTPFFASDLMNEQFFGPGTRLTVL.